A selection of T cell receptor beta chains follows, all from one sample in a study of cytomegalovirus exposure and HLA in healthy donors. This table comes from immunoSEQ multiplex PCR, and its TCRdb copy is limited to in-frame clones, with some not included. The sample carries around 140,000 clones, 82% recorded once. The specimen sequenced was PBMCs. The receptors shown here come from a male donor in good health and CMV-seronegative. CDR3s include the opening cysteine and the closing phenylalanine or tryptophan. D genes are given only for firm matches. Clone size is not always given. Where it is, it says once, few, many or a class for expanded clones.

J: TRBJ1-2; size: -; D: -; V: TRBV6-1; DNA: TGTGCCACCCAGATCGCAGGGGAAGGCTACACCTTC; CDR3: CATQIAGEGYTF
J: TRBJ2-7; size: few; D: -; V: TRBV15; DNA: TGTGCCACCAGCGGCCACGCGGGACCCCCTCGGGAGCAGTACTTC; CDR3: CATSGHAGPPREQYF
J: TRBJ2-3; size: -; D: -; V: TRBV13; DNA: -; CDR3: CASSTSGGSGNF
J: TRBJ2-3; size: -; D: TRBD2; V: TRBV5-1; DNA: TGCGCCAGCAGCTTAACCCCGACTAGCGGGAGCTCAGATACGCAGTATTTT; CDR3: CASSLTPTSGSSDTQYF
J: TRBJ1-1; size: -; D: TRBD1; V: TRBV4-1; DNA: TGCGCCAGCAGCCAAGGAACAGGGGGCCTCACTGAAGCTTTCTTT; CDR3: CASSQGTGGLTEAFF
J: TRBJ2-2; size: few; D: -; V: TRBV5-6; DNA: TGTGCCAGCAGCTTGGTTTATTCCAACACCGGGGAGCTGTTTTTT; CDR3: CASSLVYSNTGELFF
J: TRBJ2-7; size: -; D: TRBD1; V: TRBV29-1; DNA: TGCAGCGGTACCGCCGGGACAGGGAATGAGCAGTACTTC; CDR3: CSGTAGTGNEQYF
J: TRBJ2-4; size: -; D: -; V: TRBV2; DNA: TGTGCCAGCAGTCGGGACATTCAGTACTTC; CDR3: CASSRDIQYF
J: TRBJ1-1; size: -; D: -; V: TRBV5-1; DNA: TGCGCCAGCATTCTGGGGGGAGGGAACACTGAAGCTTTCTTT; CDR3: CASILGGGNTEAFF
J: TRBJ1-4; size: -; D: TRBD1; V: TRBV9; DNA: TGTGCCAGCAGCCCAGAAGGGGGCAATGAAAAACTGTTTTTT; CDR3: CASSPEGGNEKLFF
J: TRBJ1-1; size: -; D: -; V: TRBV30; DNA: TGTGCCTGGAGTGTACTCGAGAACACTGAAGCTTTCTTT; CDR3: CAWSVLENTEAFF
J: TRBJ1-2; size: -; D: -; V: TRBV28; DNA: TGTGCCAGCAGTTCCACAGGGTATGGCTACACCTTC; CDR3: CASSSTGYGYTF
J: TRBJ1-2; size: -; D: -; V: TRBV7-6; DNA: TGTGCCAGCAGCTTAGGGCAGGGGAACGGCTACACCTTC; CDR3: CASSLGQGNGYTF
J: TRBJ1-1; size: -; D: -; V: TRBV7-8; DNA: TGTGCCAGCAGTTGGGGGCCCGGGACTGAAGCTTTCTTT; CDR3: CASSWGPGTEAFF
J: TRBJ2-3; size: -; D: TRBD2; V: TRBV5-1; DNA: TGCGCCAGCAAGCGGGAGCAGGACACAGATACGCAGTATTTT; CDR3: CASKREQDTDTQYF
J: TRBJ2-3; size: -; D: -; V: TRBV5-1; DNA: TGCGCCAGCAGCTTGGTTTCCGCGGGTCCTCTTTATACGCAGTATTTT; CDR3: CASSLVSAGPLYTQYF
J: TRBJ1-1; size: -; D: -; V: TRBV13; DNA: TGTGCCAGCAGCTGGATGGACACGAACACTGAAGCTTTCTTT; CDR3: CASSWMDTNTEAFF
J: TRBJ2-1; size: -; D: TRBD2; V: TRBV6-5; DNA: TGTGCCAGCAGTTACGGAATTATAGCGGGAGTCAATGAGCAGTTCTTC; CDR3: CASSYGIIAGVNEQFF
J: TRBJ1-2; size: -; D: -; V: TRBV5-6; DNA: TGTGCCAGCAGCTTGTTCAATGGCTACACCTTC; CDR3: CASSLFNGYTF
J: TRBJ2-1; size: few; D: TRBD2; V: TRBV5-4; DNA: TGTGCCAGCAGCTTGGACGGGGAGACTAGCAAGGGCGAGCAGTTCTTC; CDR3: CASSLDGETSKGEQFF
J: TRBJ2-7; size: -; D: TRBD2; V: TRBV4-1; DNA: TGCGCCAGCAGCTTTCGACTAGCGGGAGGACCTCTCACCTACGAGCAGTACTTC; CDR3: CASSFRLAGGPLTYEQYF
J: TRBJ1-3; size: -; D: -; V: TRBV7-8; DNA: TGTGCCAGCAGCCCACGGGAGCGAATAAGCTTTAATGGAAACACCATATATTTT; CDR3: CASSPRERISFNGNTIYF
J: TRBJ2-3; size: -; D: -; V: TRBV15; DNA: TGTGCCACCAGCAGAGTTCGCGGGGTACTCGATACGCAGTATTTT; CDR3: CATSRVRGVLDTQYF
J: TRBJ2-3; size: -; D: -; V: TRBV27; DNA: TGTGCCAGCAGTAGTCGGGATACGCAGTATTTT; CDR3: CASSSRDTQYF
J: TRBJ2-7; size: -; D: -; V: TRBV6-1; DNA: TGTGCCAGCAGTGAAGGCAGGGGTTGGGAGCAGTACTTC; CDR3: CASSEGRGWEQYF
J: TRBJ2-1; size: few; D: -; V: TRBV4-1; DNA: TGCGCCAGCAGCCCCGGGAGCTGGCTAAGGTCCTACAATGAGCAGTTCTTC; CDR3: CASSPGSWLRSYNEQFF
J: TRBJ2-5; size: -; D: -; V: TRBV11-3; DNA: TGTGCCAGCAGCTTAGTGGCAGGGTCGGAAGAGACCCAGTACTTC; CDR3: CASSLVAGSEETQYF
J: TRBJ1-5; size: few; D: -; V: TRBV19; DNA: TGTGCCAGTAGTGTACAGGCCCTTAACAATCAGCCCCAGCATTTT; CDR3: CASSVQALNNQPQHF
J: TRBJ2-7; size: -; D: TRBD1; V: TRBV9; DNA: TGTGCCAGCGGGAGGGGGACAGGGTCTCACGAGCAGTACTTC; CDR3: CASGRGTGSHEQYF
J: TRBJ2-1; size: -; D: -; V: TRBV29-1; DNA: TGCAGCGCCCTAGTTGCATATGAGCAGTTCTTC; CDR3: CSALVAYEQFF
J: TRBJ2-7; size: -; D: -; V: TRBV9; DNA: TGTGCCAGCAGCAGGGGGGGGTTAGGAACCTACGAGCAGTACTTC; CDR3: CASSRGGLGTYEQYF
J: TRBJ2-3; size: -; D: TRBD2; V: TRBV27; DNA: TGTGCCAGCGGGGGGGAGTCTAGACACACAGATACGCAGTATTTT; CDR3: CASGGESRHTDTQYF
J: TRBJ2-1; size: -; D: -; V: TRBV7-9; DNA: TGTGCCAGCAGCTGGACAGCTCGGATTCTTTACAATGAGCAGTTCTTC; CDR3: CASSWTARILYNEQFF
J: TRBJ2-5; size: -; D: -; V: TRBV6-1; DNA: TGTGCCAGCAACCTTGACATAGGGAGCGAGACCCAGTACTTC; CDR3: CASNLDIGSETQYF
J: TRBJ1-5; size: -; D: -; V: TRBV6-5; DNA: TGTGCCAGCAGACCCACGGGGTTATCCGATCAGCCCCAGCATTTT; CDR3: CASRPTGLSDQPQHF
J: TRBJ1-1; size: -; D: TRBD1; V: TRBV7-9; DNA: TGTGCCAGCAGCTTATACCAGGGGGCAGGTGCTTTCTTT; CDR3: CASSLYQGAGAFF